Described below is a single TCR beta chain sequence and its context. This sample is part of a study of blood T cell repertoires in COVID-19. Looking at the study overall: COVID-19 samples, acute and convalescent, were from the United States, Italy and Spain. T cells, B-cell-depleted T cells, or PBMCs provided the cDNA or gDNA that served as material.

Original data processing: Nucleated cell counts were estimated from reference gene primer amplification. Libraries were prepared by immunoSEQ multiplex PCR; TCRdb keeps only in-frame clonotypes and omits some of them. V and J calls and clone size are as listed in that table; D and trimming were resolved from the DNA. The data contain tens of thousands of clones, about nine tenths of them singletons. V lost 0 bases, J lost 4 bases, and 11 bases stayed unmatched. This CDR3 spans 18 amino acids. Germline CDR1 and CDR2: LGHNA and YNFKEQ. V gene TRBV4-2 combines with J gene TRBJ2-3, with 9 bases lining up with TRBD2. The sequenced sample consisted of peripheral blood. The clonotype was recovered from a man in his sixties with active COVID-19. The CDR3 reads CASSQDLGGSGSADTQYF. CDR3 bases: TGTGCCAGCAGCCAAGACCTGGGCGGTAGCGGGAGTGCAGATACGCAGTATTTT.